The text below deals with one TCR beta chain. Its matching antigen is unknown. This sample stems from a study of T cell repertoires in cytomegalovirus infection. Across the study: Based on public TCR beta signatures, there were indications of CMV infection and of a matching HLA type.

CDR1 and CDR2 (germline): ENHRY, SYGVKD. The CDR3 spans 14 residues. V lost 4 bases and J lost 5; bases outside the gene matches: 7. Notes on the study in general: HLA-C-restricted, CMV-specific TCR beta clonotypes were dominant ex vivo. Pooled public TCR beta family frequency picked out CMV carriers with the relevant HLA.

TCRdb re-derived calls from the reads in MiXCR, one entry per CDR3 protein. The sample has more than 350,000 distinct CDR3 sequences, 25% to 40% seen once. J is TRBJ2-7 and V is TRBV10-3, with 8 bases identical to TRBD1. The TCR sequence derives from a human donor in good health (CMV status not recorded). Some clones in this sample may be carry-over from other donors' samples. The specimen was PBMCs. The CDR3 region has the DNA TGTGCCATCAGTGGGGGGCAGGGGGCTAACGAGCAGTACTTC. Translation: CAISGGQGANEQYF.